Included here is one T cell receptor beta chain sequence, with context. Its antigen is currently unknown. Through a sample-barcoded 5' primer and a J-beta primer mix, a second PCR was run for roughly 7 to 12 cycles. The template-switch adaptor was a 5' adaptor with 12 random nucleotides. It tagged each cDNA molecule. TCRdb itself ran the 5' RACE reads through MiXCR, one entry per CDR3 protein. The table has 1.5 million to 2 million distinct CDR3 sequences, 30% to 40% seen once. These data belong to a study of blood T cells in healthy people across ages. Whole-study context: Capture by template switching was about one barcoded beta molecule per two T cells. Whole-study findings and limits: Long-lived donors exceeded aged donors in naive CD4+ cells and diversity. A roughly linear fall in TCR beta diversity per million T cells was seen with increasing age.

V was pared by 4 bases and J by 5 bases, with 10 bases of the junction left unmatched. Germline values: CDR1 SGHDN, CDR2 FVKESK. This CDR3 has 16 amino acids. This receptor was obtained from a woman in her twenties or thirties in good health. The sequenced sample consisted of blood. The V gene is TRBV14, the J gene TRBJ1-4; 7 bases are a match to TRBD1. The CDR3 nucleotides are TGTGCCAGCAGCCCCAAGTATCAGGGGGTGAATGAAAAACTGTTTTTT. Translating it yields CASSPKYQGVNEKLFF.